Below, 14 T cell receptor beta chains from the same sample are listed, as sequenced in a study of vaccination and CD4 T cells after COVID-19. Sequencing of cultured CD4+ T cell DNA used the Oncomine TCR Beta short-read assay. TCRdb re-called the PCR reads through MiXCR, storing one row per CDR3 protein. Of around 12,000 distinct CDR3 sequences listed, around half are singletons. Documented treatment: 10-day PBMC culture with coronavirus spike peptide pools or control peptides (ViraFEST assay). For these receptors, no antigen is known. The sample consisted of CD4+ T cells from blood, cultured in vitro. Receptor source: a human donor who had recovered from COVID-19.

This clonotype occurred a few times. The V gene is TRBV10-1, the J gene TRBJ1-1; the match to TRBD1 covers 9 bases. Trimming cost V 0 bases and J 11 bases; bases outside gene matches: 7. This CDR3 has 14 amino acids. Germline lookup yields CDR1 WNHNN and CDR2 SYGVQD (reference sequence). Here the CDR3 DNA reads TGCGCCAGCAGTGAGTCCAGGACAGGGGTCGAGGCTTTCTTT. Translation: CASSESRTGVEAFF.

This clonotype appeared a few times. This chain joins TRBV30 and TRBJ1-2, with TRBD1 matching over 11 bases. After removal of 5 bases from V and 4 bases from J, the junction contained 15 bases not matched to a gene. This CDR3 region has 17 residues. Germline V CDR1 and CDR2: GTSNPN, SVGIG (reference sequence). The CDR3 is CAWSSGTGGSLTYGYTF. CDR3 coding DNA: TGTGCCTGGTCCTCGGGGACAGGGGGTTCTCTGACCTATGGCTACACCTTC.

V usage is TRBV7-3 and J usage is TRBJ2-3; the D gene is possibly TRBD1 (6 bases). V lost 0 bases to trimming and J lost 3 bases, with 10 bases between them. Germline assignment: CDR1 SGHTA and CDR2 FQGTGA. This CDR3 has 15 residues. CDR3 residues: CASSLTGQATDTQYF. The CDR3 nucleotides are TGTGCCAGCAGCTTAACGGGACAAGCTACAGATACGCAGTATTTT. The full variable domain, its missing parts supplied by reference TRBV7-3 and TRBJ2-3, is GAGVSQTPSNKVTEKGKYVELRCDPISGHTALYWYRQSLGQGPEFLIYFQGTGAADDSGLPNDRFFAVRPEGSVSTLKIQRTERGDSAVYLCASSLTGQATDTQYFGPGTRLTVL.

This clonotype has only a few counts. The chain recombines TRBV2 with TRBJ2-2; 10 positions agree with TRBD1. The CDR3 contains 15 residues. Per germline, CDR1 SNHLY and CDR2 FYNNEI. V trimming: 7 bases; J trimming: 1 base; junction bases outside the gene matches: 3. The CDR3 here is CASNRDRGNTGELFF. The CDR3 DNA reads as TGTGCCAGCAATCGGGACAGGGGGAACACCGGGGAGCTGTTTTTT.

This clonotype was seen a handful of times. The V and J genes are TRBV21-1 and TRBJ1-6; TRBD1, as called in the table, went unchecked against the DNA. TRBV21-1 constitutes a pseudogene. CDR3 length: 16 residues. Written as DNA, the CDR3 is TGTGCCAGCAGCCAAATTGGACAGGGGGAGAATTCACCCCTCCACTTT. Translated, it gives CASSQIGQGENSPLHF.

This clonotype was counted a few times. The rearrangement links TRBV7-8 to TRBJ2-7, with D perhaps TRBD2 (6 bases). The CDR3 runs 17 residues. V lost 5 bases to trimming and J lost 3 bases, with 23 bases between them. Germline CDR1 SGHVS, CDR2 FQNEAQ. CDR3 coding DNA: TGTGCCAGCAGCCCAAGGGTTTACCGGGAGAAATTCTACGAGCAGTACTTC. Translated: CASSPRVYREKFYEQYF.

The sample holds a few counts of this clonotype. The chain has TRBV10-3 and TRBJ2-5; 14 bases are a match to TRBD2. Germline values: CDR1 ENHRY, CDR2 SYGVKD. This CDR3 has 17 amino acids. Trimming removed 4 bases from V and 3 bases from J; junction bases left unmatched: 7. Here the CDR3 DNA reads TGTGCCATCAGTGCCCGCACGACTAGCGGGGGGGAAGAGACCCAGTACTTC. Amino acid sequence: CAISARTTSGGEETQYF.

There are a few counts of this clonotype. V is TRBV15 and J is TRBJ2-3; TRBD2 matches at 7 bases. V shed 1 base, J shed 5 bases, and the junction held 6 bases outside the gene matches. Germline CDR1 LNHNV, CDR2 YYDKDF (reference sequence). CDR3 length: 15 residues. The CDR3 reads CATSRVRTRGDTQYF. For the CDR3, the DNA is TGTGCCACCAGCAGAGTAAGGACTAGGGGAGATACGCAGTATTTT.

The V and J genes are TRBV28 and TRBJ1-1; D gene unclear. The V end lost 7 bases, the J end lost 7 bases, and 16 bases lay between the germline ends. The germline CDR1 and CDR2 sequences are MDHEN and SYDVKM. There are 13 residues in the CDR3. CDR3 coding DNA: TGTGCCAGCACCCCGGGAGGGTCCTTTGAAGCTTTCTTT. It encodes CASTPGGSFEAFF.

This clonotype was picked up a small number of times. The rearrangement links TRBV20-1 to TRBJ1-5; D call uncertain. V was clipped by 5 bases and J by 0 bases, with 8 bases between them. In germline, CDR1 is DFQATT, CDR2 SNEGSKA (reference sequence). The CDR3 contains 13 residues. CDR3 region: CSAYAYSNQPQHF. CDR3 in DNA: TGCAGTGCTTACGCGTATAGCAATCAGCCCCAGCATTTT.

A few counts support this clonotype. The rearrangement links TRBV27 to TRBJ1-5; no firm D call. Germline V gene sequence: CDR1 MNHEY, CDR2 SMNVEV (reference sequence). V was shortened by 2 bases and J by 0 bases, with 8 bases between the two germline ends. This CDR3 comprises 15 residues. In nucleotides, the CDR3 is TGTGCCAGCAGTTTACGAGGATATAGCAATCAGCCCCAGCATTTT. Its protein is CASSLRGYSNQPQHF.

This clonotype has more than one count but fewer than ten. Here the CDR3 reads CAISERGDYGYTF. The CDR3 nucleotides read TGTGCCATCAGTGAGCGGGGGGACTATGGCTACACCTTC. This chain links TRBV10-3 with TRBJ1-2; possibly TRBD1 for D (5 bases). Germline assignment: CDR1 ENHRY and CDR2 SYGVKD. The germline V and J ends were trimmed by 2 bases and 3 bases, with 7 bases remaining between them. The CDR3 has 13 residues.

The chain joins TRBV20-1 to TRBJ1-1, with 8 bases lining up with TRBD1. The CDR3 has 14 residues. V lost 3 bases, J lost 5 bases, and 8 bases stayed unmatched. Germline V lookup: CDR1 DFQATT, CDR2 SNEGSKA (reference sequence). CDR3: CSASDSRGQTEAFF. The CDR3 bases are TGCAGTGCTAGCGATAGCAGGGGGCAAACTGAAGCTTTCTTT.

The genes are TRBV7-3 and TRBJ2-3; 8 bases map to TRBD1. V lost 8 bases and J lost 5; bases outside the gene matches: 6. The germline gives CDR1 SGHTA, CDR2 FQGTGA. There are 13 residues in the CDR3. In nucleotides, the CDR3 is TGTGCCAGCCGCGCAGGGGGCGAAGATACGCAGTATTTT. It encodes CASRAGGEDTQYF.